This T cell receptor beta chain was sequenced during a study of blood T cell repertoires in COVID-19. Sequenced by immunoSEQ multiplex PCR; TCRdb stores in-frame clones only, minus some. The sample includes about 160,000 clones, about 85% of them seen just once. V lost 4 bases, J lost 8 bases, and 11 bases stayed unmatched. CDR3 size: 15 residues. The germline CDR1 and CDR2 sequences are GTSNPN and SVGIG (reference sequence). This receptor was taken from a human donor with acute or convalescent COVID-19. The donor label of this sample is uncertain. The chain combines TRBV30 with TRBJ1-6; 7 nucleotides align to TRBD1. Sequenced input: peripheral blood. CDR3 nucleotide sequence: TGTGCCTGGACCCGGAGACAGGGCGGACATTCACCCCTCCACTTT. This sequence encodes CAWTRRQGGHSPLHF.